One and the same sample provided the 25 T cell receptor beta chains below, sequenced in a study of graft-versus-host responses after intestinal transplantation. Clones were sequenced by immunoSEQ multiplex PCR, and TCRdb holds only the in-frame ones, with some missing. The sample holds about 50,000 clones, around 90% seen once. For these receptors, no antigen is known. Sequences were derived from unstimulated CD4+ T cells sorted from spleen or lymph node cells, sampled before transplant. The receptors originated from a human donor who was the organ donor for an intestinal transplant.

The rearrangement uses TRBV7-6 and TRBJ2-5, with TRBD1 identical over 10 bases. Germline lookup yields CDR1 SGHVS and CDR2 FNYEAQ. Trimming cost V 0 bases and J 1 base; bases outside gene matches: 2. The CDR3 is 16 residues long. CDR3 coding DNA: TGTGCCAGCAGCTTAGCTGGGACAGGGGTCCAAGAGACCCAGTACTTC. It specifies CASSLAGTGVQETQYF.

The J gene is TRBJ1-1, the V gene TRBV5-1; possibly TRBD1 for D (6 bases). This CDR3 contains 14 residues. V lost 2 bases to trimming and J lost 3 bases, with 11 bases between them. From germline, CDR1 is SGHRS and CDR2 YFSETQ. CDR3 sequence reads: CASSFLTGDTEAFF. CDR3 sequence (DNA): TGCGCCAGCAGCTTTTTGACAGGAGACACTGAAGCTTTCTTT.

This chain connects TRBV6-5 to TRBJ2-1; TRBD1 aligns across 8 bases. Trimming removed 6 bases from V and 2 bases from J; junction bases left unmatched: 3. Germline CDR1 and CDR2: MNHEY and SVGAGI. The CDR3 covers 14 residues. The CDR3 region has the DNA TGTGCCAGCAGCCACAGGGGGACCTACAATGAGCAGTTCTTC. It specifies CASSHRGTYNEQFF.

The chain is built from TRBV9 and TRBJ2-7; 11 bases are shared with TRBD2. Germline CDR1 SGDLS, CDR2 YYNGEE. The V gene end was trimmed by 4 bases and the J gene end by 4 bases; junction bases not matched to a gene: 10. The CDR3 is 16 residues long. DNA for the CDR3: TGTGCCAGCAGCCCGACTTGGACTAGCGGGTCTTACGAGCAGTACTTC. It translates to CASSPTWTSGSYEQYF.

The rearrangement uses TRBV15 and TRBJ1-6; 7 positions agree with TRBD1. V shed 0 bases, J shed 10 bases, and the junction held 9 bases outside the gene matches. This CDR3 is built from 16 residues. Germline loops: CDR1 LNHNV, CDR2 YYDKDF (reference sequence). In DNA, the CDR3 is TGTGCCACCAGCAGAGACGATCACAGGGGAGGGTCACCCCTCCACTTT. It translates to CATSRDDHRGGSPLHF.

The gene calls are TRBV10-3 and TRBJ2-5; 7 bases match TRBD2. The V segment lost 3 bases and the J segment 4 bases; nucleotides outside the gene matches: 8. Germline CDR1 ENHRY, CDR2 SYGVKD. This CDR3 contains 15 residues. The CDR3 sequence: CAISDRREQTETQYF. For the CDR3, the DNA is TGTGCCATCAGTGATCGGCGGGAGCAGACAGAGACCCAGTACTTC.

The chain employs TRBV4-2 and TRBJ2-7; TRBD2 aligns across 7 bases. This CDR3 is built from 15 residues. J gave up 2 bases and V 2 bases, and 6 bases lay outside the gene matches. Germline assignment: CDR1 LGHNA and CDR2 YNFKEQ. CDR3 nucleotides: TGTGCCAGCAGCCAACATAGCGGGTTTACCTACGAGCAGTACTTC. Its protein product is CASSQHSGFTYEQYF.

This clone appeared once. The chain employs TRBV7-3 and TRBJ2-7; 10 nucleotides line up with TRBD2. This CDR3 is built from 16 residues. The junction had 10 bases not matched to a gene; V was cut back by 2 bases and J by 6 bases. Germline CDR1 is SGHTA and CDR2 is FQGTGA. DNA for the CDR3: TGTGCCAGCAGCTTATTCTCTAGCGGGAGTCCCTCCGAGCAGTACTTC. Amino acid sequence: CASSLFSSGSPSEQYF.

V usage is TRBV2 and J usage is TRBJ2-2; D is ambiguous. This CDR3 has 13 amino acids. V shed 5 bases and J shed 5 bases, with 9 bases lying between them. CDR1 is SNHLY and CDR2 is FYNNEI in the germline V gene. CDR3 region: CASSMTPTGELFF. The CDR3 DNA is TGTGCCAGCAGTATGACCCCGACCGGGGAGCTGTTTTTT. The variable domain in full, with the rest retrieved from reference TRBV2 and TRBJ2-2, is EPEVTQTPSHQVTQMGQEVILRCVPISNHLYFYWYRQILGQKVEFLVSFYNNEISEKSEIFDDQFSVERPDGSNFTLKIRSTKLEDSAMYFCASSMTPTGELFFGEGSRLTVL.

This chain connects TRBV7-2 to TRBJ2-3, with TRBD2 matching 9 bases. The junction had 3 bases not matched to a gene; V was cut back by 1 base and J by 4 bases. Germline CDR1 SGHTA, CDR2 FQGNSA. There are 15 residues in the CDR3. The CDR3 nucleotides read TGTGCCAGCAGCTTAGGCCTAGCGGGACCAGATACGCAGTATTTT. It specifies CASSLGLAGPDTQYF.

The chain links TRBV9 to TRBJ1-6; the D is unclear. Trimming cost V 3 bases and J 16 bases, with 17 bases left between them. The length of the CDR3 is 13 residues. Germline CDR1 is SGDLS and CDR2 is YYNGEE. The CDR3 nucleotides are TGTGCCAGCAGCGGGGAATTCCCCACGCCTCTCCACTTT. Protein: CASSGEFPTPLHF. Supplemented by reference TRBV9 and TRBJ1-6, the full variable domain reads DSGVTQTPKHLITATGQRVTLRCSPRSGDLSVYWYQQSLDQGLQFLIQYYNGEERAKGNILERFSAQQFPDLHSELNLSSLELGDSALYFCASSGEFPTPLHFGNGTRLTVT.

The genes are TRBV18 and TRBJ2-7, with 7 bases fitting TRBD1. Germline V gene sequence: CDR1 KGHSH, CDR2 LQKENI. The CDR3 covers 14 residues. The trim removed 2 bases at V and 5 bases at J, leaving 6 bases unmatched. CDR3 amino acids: CASSPFKGAHEQYF. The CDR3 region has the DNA TGTGCCAGCTCACCATTTAAGGGGGCCCACGAGCAGTACTTC.

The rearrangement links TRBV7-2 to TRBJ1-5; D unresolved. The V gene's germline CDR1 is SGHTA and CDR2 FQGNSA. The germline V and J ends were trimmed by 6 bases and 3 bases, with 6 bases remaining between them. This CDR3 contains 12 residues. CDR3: CASRASNQPQHF. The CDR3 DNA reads TGTGCCAGCAGGGCATCCAATCAGCCCCAGCATTTT.

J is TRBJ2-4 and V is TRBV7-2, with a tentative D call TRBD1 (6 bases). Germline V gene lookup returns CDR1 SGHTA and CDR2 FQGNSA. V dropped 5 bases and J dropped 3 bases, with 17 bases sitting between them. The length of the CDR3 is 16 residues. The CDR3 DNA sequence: TGTGCCAGCAGCCCGGGGCCGGGACACAACAAAAACATTCAGTACTTC. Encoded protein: CASSPGPGHNKNIQYF.

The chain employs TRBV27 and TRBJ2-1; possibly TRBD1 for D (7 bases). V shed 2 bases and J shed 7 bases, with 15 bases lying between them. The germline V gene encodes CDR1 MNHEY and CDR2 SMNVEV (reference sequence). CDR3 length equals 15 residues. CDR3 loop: CASSLEGAGRNEQFF. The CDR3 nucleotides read TGTGCCAGCAGTTTAGAGGGGGCTGGGAGGAATGAGCAGTTCTTC.

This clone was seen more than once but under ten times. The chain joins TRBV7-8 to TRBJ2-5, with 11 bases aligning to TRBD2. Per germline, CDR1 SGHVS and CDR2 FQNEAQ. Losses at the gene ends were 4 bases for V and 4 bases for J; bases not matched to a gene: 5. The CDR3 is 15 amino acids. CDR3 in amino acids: CASSSWTSGRETQYF. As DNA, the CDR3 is TGTGCCAGCAGCTCCTGGACTAGCGGGCGAGAGACCCAGTACTTC. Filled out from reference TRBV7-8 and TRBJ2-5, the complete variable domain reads GAGVSQSPRYKVAKRGQDVALRCDPISGHVSLFWYQQALGQGPEFLTYFQNEAQLDKSGLPSDRFFAERPEGSVSTLKIQRTQQEDSAVYLCASSSWTSGRETQYFGPGTRLLVL.

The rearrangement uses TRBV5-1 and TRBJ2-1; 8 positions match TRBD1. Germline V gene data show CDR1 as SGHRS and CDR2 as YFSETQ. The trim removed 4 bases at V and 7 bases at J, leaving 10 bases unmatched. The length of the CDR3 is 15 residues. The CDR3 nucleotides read TGCGCCAGCAGCCCAATGGACAGGGTGAGGAATGAGCAGTTCTTC. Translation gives CASSPMDRVRNEQFF.

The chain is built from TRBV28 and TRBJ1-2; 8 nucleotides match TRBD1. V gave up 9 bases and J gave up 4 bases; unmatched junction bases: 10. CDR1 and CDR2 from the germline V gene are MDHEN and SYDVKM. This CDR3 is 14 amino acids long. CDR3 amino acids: CASKLPGQAYGYTF. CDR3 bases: TGTGCCAGTAAACTCCCGGGACAGGCCTATGGCTACACCTTC.

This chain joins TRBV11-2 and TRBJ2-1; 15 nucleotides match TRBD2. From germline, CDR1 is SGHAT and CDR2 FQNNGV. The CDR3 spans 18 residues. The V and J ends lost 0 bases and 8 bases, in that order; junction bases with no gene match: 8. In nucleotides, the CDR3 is TGTGCCAGCAGCTTAGATCTTAGGACTAGCGGGAGGGGAGATGAGCAGTTCTTC. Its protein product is CASSLDLRTSGRGDEQFF.

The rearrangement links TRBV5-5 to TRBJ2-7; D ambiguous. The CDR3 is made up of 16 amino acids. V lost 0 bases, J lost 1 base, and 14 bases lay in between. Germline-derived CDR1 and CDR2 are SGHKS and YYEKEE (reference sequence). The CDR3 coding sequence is TGTGCCAGCAGCTTGGCAGGTAACGATCGATCCTACGAGCAGTACTTC. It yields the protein CASSLAGNDRSYEQYF.

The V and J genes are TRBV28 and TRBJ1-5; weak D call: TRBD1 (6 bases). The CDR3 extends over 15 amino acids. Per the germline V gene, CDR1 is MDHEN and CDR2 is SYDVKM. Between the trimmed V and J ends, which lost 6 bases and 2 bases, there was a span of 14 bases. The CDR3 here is CASSPGTIGNQPQHF. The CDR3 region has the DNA TGTGCCAGCAGCCCCGGGACAATAGGCAATCAGCCCCAGCATTTT.

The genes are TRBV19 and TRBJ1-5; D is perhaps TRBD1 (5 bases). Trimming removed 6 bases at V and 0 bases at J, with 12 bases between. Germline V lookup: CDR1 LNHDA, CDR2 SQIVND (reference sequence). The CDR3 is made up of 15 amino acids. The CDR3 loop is CASRGHSISNQPQHF. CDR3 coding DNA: TGTGCCAGTAGAGGACATTCGATTAGCAATCAGCCCCAGCATTTT. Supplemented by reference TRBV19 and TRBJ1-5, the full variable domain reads DGGITQSPKYLFRKEGQNVTLSCEQNLNHDAMYWYRQDPGQGLRLIYYSQIVNDFQKGDIAEGYSVSREKKESFPLTVTSAQKNPTAFYLCASRGHSISNQPQHFGDGTRLSIL.

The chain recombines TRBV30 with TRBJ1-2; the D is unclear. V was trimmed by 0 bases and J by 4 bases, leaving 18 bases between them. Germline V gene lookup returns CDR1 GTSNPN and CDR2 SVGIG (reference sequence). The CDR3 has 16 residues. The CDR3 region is CAWSVALAGRGYGYTF. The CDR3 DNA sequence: TGTGCCTGGAGTGTAGCTCTGGCGGGTCGCGGCTATGGCTACACCTTC.

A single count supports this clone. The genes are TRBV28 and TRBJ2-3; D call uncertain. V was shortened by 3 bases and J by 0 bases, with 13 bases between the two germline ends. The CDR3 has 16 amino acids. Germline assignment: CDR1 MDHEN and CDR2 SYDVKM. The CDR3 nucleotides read TGTGCCAGCAGTTTCCAAGCCGGACGGAGCACAGATACGCAGTATTTT. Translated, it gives CASSFQAGRSTDTQYF.

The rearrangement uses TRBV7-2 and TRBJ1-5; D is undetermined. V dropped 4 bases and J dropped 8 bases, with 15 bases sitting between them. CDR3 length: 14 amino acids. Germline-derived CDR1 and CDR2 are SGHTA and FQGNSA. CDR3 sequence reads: CASSWSSVMEPQHF. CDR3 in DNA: TGTGCCAGCAGCTGGAGTTCGGTTATGGAGCCCCAGCATTTT.